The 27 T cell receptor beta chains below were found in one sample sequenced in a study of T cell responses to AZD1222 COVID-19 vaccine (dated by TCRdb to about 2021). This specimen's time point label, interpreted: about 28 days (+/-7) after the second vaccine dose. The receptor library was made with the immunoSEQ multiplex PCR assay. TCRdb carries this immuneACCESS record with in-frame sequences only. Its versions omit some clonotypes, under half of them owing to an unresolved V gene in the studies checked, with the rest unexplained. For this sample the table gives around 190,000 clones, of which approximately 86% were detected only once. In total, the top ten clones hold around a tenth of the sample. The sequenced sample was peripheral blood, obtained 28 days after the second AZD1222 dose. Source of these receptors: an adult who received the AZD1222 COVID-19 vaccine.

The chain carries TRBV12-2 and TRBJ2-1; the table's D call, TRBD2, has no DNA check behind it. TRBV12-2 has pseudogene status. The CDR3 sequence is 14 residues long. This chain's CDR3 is CARRWRGDYNEQFF. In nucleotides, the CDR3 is TGTGCAAGAAGGTGGCGGGGGGACTACAATGAGCAGTTCTTC.

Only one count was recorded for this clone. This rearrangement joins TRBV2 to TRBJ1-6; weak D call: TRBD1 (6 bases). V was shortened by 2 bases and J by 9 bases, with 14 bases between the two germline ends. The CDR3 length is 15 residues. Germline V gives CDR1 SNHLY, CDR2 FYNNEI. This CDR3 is CASSEWAGGGSPLHF. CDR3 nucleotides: TGTGCCAGCAGTGAATGGGCAGGAGGGGGTTCACCCCTCCACTTT.

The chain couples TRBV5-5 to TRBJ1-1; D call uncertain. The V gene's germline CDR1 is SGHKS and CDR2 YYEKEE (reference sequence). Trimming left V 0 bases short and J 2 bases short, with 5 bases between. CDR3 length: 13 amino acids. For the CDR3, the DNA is TGTGCCAGCAGCTTGGGGGTAAACACTGAAGCTTTCTTT. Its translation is CASSLGVNTEAFF.

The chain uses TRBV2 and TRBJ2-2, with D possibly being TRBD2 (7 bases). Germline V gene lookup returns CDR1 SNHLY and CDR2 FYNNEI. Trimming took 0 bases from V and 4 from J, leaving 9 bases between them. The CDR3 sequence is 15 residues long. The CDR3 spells CASSEAGGGTGELFF. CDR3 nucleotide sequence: TGTGCCAGCAGTGAAGCGGGAGGGGGCACCGGGGAGCTGTTTTTT.

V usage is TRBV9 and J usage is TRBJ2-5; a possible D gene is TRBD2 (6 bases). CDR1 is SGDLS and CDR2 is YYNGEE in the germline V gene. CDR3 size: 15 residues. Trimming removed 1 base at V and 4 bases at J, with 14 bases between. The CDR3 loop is CASSVNHGSRETQYF. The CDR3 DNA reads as TGTGCCAGCAGCGTAAACCACGGGAGCCGAGAGACCCAGTACTTC.

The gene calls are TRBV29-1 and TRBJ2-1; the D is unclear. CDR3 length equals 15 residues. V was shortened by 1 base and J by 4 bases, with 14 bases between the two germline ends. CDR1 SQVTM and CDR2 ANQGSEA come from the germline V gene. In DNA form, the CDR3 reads TGCAGCGTTGAAGGTGATATGGGGTCTTACAATGAGCAGTTCTTC. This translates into CSVEGDMGSYNEQFF.

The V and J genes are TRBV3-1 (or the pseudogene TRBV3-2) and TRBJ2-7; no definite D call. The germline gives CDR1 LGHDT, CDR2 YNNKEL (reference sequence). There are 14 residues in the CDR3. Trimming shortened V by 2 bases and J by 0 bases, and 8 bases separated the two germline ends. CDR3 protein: CASSQTITSYEQYF. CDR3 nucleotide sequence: TGTGCCAGCAGCCAAACGATTACCTCCTACGAGCAGTACTTC.

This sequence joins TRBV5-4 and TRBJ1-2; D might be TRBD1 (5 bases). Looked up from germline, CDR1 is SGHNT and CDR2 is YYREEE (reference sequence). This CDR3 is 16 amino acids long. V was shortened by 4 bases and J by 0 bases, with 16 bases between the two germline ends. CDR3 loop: CASSPTLGGTNYGYTF. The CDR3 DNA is TGTGCCAGCAGCCCGACCCTGGGGGGGACTAACTATGGCTACACCTTC.

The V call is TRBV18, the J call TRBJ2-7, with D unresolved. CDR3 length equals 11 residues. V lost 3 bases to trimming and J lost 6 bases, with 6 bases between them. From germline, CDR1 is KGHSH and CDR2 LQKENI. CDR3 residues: CASSPALEQYF. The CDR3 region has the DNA TGTGCCAGCTCACCGGCCCTCGAGCAGTACTTC.

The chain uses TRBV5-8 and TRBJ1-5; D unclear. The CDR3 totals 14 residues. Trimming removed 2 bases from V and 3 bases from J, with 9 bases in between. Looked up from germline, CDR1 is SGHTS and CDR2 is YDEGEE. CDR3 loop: CASSLGNTNQPQHF. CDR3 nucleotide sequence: TGTGCCAGCAGCTTAGGGAACACCAATCAGCCCCAGCATTTT.

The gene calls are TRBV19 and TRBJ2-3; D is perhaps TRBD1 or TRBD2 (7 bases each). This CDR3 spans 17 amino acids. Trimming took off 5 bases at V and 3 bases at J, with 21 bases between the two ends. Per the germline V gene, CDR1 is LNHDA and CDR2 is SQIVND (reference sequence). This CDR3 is CASSLSSRRGGTDTQYF. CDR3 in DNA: TGTGCCAGTAGTCTTTCCTCACGCAGGGGGGGAACAGATACGCAGTATTTT.

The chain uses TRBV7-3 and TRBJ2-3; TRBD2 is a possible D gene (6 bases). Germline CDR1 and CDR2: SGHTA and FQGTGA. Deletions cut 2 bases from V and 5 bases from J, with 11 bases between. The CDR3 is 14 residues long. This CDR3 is CASSLDGGGDTQYF. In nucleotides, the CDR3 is TGTGCCAGCAGCTTAGACGGGGGAGGAGATACGCAGTATTTT.

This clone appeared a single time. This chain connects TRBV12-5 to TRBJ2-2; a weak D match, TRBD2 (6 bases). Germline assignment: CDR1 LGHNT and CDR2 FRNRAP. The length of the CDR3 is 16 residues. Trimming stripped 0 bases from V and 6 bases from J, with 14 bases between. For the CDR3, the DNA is TGTGCTAGTGGTTTGGTACTGGAAAGGAGGGCCGGGGAGCTGTTTTTT. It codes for CASGLVLERRAGELFF.

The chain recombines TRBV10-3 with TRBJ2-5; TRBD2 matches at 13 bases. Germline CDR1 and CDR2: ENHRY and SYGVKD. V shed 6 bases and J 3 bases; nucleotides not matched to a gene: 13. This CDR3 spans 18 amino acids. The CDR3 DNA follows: TGTGCCATCAGGCGGACTAGCGGGGGCGTAGGGAGGGAAGAGACCCAGTACTTC. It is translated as CAIRRTSGGVGREETQYF.

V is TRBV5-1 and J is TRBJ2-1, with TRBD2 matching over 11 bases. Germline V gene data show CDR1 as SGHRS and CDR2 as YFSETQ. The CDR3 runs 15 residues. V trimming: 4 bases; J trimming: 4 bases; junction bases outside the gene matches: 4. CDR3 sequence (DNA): TGCGCCAGCAGCCCGGGACTAGCGGTGTACAATGAGCAGTTCTTC. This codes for CASSPGLAVYNEQFF.

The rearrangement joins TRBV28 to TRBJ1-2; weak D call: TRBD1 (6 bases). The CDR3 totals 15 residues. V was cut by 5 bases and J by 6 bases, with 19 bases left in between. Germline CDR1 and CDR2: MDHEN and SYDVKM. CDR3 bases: TGTGCCAGCAGTCCTGAGGACAGACCGCTTCATGGCTACACCTTC. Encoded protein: CASSPEDRPLHGYTF.

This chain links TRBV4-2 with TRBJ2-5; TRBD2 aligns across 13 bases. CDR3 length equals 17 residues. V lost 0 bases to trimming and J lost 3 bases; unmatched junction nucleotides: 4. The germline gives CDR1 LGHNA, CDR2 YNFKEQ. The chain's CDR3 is CASSQDSGTSGEETQYF. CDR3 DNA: TGTGCCAGCAGCCAAGACAGCGGGACTAGCGGGGAAGAGACCCAGTACTTC.

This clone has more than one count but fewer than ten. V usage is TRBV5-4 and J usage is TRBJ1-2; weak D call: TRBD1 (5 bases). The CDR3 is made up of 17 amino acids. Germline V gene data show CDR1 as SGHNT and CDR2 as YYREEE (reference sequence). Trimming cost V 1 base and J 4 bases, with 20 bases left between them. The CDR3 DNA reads TGTGCCAGCAGCTTGTTTTACAGGTCCACAGACGCCTATGGCTACACCTTC. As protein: CASSLFYRSTDAYGYTF. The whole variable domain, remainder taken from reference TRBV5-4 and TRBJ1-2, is ETGVTQSPTHLIKTRGQQVTLRCSSQSGHNTVSWYQQALGQGPQFIFQYYREEENGRGNFPPRFSGLQFPNYSSELNVNALELDDSALYLCASSLFYRSTDAYGYTFGSGTRLTVV.

CDR3 nucleotides: TGTGCCAGTAGGCCGGGACAGGCTTACAATGAGCAGTTCTTC. Translated, it gives CASRPGQAYNEQFF. This sequence joins TRBV19 and TRBJ2-1, with 8 bases aligning to TRBD1. Germline trimming cut 6 bases from V and 4 bases from J; bases unmatched to any gene: 5. Germline V gene sequence: CDR1 LNHDA, CDR2 SQIVND (reference sequence). The CDR3 totals 14 residues.

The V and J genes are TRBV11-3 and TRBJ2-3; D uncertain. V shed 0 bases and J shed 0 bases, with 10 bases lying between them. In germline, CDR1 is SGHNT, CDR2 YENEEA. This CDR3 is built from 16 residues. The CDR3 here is CASSLDGAGSTDTQYF. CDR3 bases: TGTGCCAGCAGCTTAGATGGCGCCGGAAGCACAGATACGCAGTATTTT.

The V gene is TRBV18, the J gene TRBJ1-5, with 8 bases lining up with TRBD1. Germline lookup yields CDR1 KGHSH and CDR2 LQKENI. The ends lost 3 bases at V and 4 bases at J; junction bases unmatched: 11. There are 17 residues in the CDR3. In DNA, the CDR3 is TGTGCCAGCTCACCCTCGCAGGGGGCCGTCCGTAATCAGCCCCAGCATTTT. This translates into CASSPSQGAVRNQPQHF.

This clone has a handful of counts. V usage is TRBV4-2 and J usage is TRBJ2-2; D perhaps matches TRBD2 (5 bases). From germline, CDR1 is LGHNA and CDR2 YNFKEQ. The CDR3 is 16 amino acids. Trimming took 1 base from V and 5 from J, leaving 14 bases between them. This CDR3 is CASSQATSERTGELFF. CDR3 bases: TGTGCCAGCAGCCAAGCCACTAGTGAAAGGACCGGGGAGCTGTTTTTT.

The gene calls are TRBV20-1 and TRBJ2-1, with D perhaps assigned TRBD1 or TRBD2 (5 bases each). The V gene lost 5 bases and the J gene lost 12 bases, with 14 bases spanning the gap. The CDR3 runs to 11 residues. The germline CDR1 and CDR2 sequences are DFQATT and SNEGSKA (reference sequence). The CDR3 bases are TGCAGTGCTGGATCCGGGACGCGGCAGTTCTTC. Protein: CSAGSGTRQFF.

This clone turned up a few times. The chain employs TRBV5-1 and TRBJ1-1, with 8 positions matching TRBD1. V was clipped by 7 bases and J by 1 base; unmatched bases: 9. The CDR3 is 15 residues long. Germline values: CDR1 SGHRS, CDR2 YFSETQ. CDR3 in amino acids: CASLKDRERNTEAFF. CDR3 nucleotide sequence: TGCGCCAGCTTGAAGGACAGGGAAAGGAACACTGAAGCTTTCTTT.

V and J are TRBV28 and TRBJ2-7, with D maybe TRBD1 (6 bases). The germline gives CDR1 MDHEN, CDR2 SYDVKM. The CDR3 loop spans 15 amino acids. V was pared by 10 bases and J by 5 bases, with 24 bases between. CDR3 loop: CATLPGHLFTDEQYF. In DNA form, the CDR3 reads TGTGCCACCCTACCGGGACACCTTTTCACGGACGAGCAGTACTTC.

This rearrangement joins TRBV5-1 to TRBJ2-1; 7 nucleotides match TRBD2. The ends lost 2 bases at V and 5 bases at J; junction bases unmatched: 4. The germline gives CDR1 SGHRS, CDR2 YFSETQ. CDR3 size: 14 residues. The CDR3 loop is CASSFGGGHNEQFF. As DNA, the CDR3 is TGCGCCAGCAGCTTCGGGGGAGGGCACAATGAGCAGTTCTTC. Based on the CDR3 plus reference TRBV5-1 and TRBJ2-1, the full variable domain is KAGVTQTPRYLIKTRGQQVTLSCSPISGHRSVSWYQQTPGQGLQFLFEYFSETQRNKGNFPGRFSGRQFSNSRSEMNVSTLELGDSALYLCASSFGGGHNEQFFGPGTRLTVL.

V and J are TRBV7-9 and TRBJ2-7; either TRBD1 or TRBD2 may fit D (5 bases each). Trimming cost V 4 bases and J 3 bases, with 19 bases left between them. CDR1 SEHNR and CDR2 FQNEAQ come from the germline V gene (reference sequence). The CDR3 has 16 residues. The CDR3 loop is CASSSPGTHRLYEQYF. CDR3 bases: TGTGCCAGCAGCTCCCCAGGGACCCACCGCCTCTACGAGCAGTACTTC.